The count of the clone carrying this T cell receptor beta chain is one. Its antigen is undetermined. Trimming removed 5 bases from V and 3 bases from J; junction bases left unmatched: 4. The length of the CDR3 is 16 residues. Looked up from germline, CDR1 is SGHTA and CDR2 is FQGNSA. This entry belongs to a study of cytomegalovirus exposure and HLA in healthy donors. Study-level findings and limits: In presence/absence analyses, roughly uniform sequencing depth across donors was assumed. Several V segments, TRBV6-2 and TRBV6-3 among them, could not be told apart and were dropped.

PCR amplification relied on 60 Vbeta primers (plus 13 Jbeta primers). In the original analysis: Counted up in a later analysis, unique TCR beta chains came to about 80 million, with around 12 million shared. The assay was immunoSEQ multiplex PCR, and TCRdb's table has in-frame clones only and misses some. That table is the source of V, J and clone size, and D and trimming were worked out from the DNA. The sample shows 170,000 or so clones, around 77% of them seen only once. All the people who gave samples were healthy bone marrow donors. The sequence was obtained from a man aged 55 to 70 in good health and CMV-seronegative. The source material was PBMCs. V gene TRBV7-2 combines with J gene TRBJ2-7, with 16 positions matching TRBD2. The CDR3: CASSGGTSGRGYEQYF. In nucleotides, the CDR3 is TGTGCCAGCAGCGGCGGGACTAGCGGGAGGGGCTACGAGCAGTACTTC. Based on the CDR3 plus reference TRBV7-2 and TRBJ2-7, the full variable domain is GAGVSQSPSNKVTEKGKDVELRCDPISGHTALYWYRQSLGQGLEFLIYFQGNSAPDKSGLPSDRFSAERTGGSVSTLTIQRTQQEDSAVYLCASSGGTSGRGYEQYFGPGTRLTVT.